One and the same sample provided the 19 T cell receptor beta chains below, sequenced in a study of T cells after yellow fever vaccination. TCRdb fed the 5' RACE reads into MiXCR, producing one record per CDR3 protein. The sample gives 200,000 to 250,000 distinct CDR3 sequences, 3% to 4% of which show up once; under 3.5% is in the top ten. This specimen was CD4+ T cells sorted from PBMCs, taken 10 days after the yellow fever booster vaccination. These receptors were taken from a man younger than 30 who received the YFV17D yellow fever vaccine.

This clonotype was seen only a few times. The J gene is TRBJ1-1, the V gene TRBV6-5; weak D call: TRBD1 (5 bases). From germline, CDR1 is MNHEY and CDR2 SVGAGI. V lost 6 bases to trimming and J lost 7 bases, with 12 bases between them. CDR3 length equals 12 residues. CDR3 amino acids: CASRARDREAFF. For the CDR3, the DNA is TGTGCCAGCAGGGCCCGGGACCGTGAAGCTTTCTTT.

V gene TRBV5-1 combines with J gene TRBJ1-1; D is possibly TRBD1 (6 bases). This CDR3 spans 14 amino acids. V was trimmed by 2 bases and J by 6 bases, leaving 14 bases between them. The germline gives CDR1 SGHRS, CDR2 YFSETQ. The CDR3 DNA is TGCGCCAGCAGCTTCCGGGGGCCCGGGGCTGAAGCTTTCTTT. Translating it yields CASSFRGPGAEAFF.

This clonotype occurred a few times. This chain uses TRBV5-5 with TRBJ1-1, with D possibly matching TRBD1 (6 bases). Deletions cut 2 bases from V and 8 bases from J, with 16 bases between. The germline gives CDR1 SGHKS, CDR2 YYEKEE (reference sequence). This CDR3 has 14 amino acids. The CDR3 sequence: CASSFRQGFSEAFF. CDR3 DNA sequence: TGTGCCAGCAGCTTTAGGCAGGGGTTCTCCGAAGCTTTCTTT.

This clonotype was found a few times. The chain joins TRBV5-6 to TRBJ2-7; D not resolved. The V and J ends lost 2 bases and 0 bases respectively, with 12 bases between them. Germline values: CDR1 SGHDT, CDR2 YYEEEE. The CDR3 length is 15 residues. The CDR3 sequence is CASSFFRALSYEQYF. The CDR3 DNA sequence: TGTGCCAGCAGCTTCTTCCGGGCCCTCTCCTACGAGCAGTACTTC.

This clonotype was recorded at least ten times. V usage is TRBV3-1 and J usage is TRBJ1-5; D not resolved. The CDR3 is 15 residues long. Trimming left V 0 bases short and J 0 bases short, with 6 bases between. CDR1 and CDR2 (germline): LGHDT, YNNKEL (reference sequence). CDR3 DNA: TGTGCCAGCAGCCAAGAGATGAGTAGCAATCAGCCCCAGCATTTT. Amino acid sequence: CASSQEMSSNQPQHF.

This clonotype was counted between two and nine times. The chain is built from TRBV21-1 and TRBJ2-7; no check of the table's D call, TRBD1, against the DNA was made. TRBV21-1 is assigned pseudogene status. The CDR3 contains 15 residues. Written as DNA, the CDR3 is TGTGCCAGCAGCAAACCCGGTTCCGTCGCCTACGAGCAGTACGTC. Its protein product is CASSKPGSVAYEQYV.

This clonotype has a handful of counts. V gene TRBV5-8 combines with J gene TRBJ2-5; D is unclear. The germline V gene encodes CDR1 SGHTS and CDR2 YDEGEE. The CDR3 totals 12 residues. Deletions cut 4 bases from V and 6 bases from J, with 10 bases between. As DNA, the CDR3 is TGTGCCAGCAGCACGGAGTGGAAGACCCAGTACTTC. Its protein is CASSTEWKTQYF.

In its sample, this clonotype was seen many times. This chain uses TRBV6-5 with TRBJ2-5; D not resolved. Between the trimmed V and J ends, which lost 4 bases and 0 bases, there was a span of 9 bases. This CDR3 contains 14 residues. The germline gives CDR1 MNHEY, CDR2 SVGAGI. The CDR3, as DNA: TGTGCCAGCAGTTCTCGGTCCTACCAAGAGACCCAGTACTTC. It translates to CASSSRSYQETQYF.

The chain's CDR3 is CASGPTGDLEPQHF. The CDR3 nucleotides are TGTGCTAGTGGTCCGACAGGGGACCTCGAGCCCCAGCATTTT. This rearrangement joins TRBV12-5 to TRBJ1-5; 8 nucleotides align to TRBD1. Germline V gene lookup returns CDR1 LGHNT and CDR2 FRNRAP. J was trimmed by 8 bases and V by 5 bases; bases with no gene match: 8. This CDR3 is 14 amino acids long. Full variable domain (remainder filled in from reference TRBV12-5 and TRBJ1-5): DARVTQTPRHKVTEMGQEVTMRCQPILGHNTVFWYRQTMMQGLELLAYFRNRAPLDDSGMPKDRFSAEMPDATLATLKIQPSEPRDSAVYFCASGPTGDLEPQHFGDGTRLSIL.

The sample holds many counts of this clonotype. The gene calls are TRBV2 and TRBJ2-4, with D uncertain. Germline-derived CDR1 and CDR2 are SNHLY and FYNNEI. With 5 bases removed from V and 7 bases from J, the gap between germline ends came to 18 bases. This CDR3 comprises 15 residues. CDR3 sequence reads: CASSLDGVLGNIQYF. As DNA, the CDR3 is TGTGCCAGCAGTCTAGATGGGGTCTTGGGGAACATTCAGTACTTC.

For this clonotype: This may come from a read error, since a much larger clone is one base off. A read error is likely, as this CDR3 ends without the conserved phenylalanine or tryptophan. The chain employs TRBV7-8 and TRBJ2-5; 12 bases align to TRBD2. The CDR3 contains 17 residues. Germline V CDR1 and CDR2: SGHVS, FQNEAQ. Unmatched junction bases numbered 9, after V lost 5 bases and J lost 2 bases. The DNA of the CDR3 is TGTGCCAGCAGCCAGAGCCAAACTAGCGGGGGGCAAGAGACCCAGTACTCC. Its translation: CASSQSQTSGGQETQYS.

To note about this clonotype: Given a much more abundant clone one base away, this may be a read error. V and J are TRBV3-1 and TRBJ1-2; D possibly corresponds to TRBD1 (6 bases). This CDR3 contains 15 residues. Germline V gene sequence: CDR1 LGHDT, CDR2 YNNKEL (reference sequence). Trimming stripped 6 bases from V and 1 base from J, with 15 bases between. Written as DNA, the CDR3 is TGTGCCAGCAGTCGGACAGATGCGAATAACTATGGCTACACCTTC. Residues: CASSRTDANNYGYTF.

This chain links TRBV10-3 with TRBJ2-3, with 10 bases identical to TRBD2. The CDR3 contains 16 residues. CDR1 ENHRY and CDR2 SYGVKD come from the germline V gene. With V trimmed by 3 bases and J by 1 base, 4 bases remained unmatched. CDR3 residues: CAISDPLAGGTDTQYF. For the CDR3, the DNA is TGTGCCATCAGTGACCCCCTAGCGGGGGGCACAGATACGCAGTATTTT.

This clonotype appeared a few times. The V gene is TRBV30, the J gene TRBJ2-3; a possible D gene is TRBD2 (5 bases). V was shortened by 0 bases and J by 5 bases, with 9 bases between the two germline ends. The CDR3 is 13 amino acids. From germline, CDR1 is GTSNPN and CDR2 SVGIG (reference sequence). The CDR3 is CAWSVREKDTQYF. Here the CDR3 DNA reads TGTGCCTGGAGTGTAAGGGAGAAAGATACGCAGTATTTT.

This clonotype showed up just a few times. This chain joins TRBV12-3 or TRBV12-4 and TRBJ1-2, with 8 bases aligning to TRBD1. The V and J ends lost 6 bases and 4 bases, in that order; junction bases with no gene match: 7. The CDR3 totals 14 residues. The CDR3 DNA sequence: TGTGCCAGCAGCGGACAGGGTTTTGGCTATGGCTACACCTTC. Residues: CASSGQGFGYGYTF.

The J gene is TRBJ2-7, the V gene TRBV28; D might be TRBD1 or TRBD2, each matching 5 bases. The V and J ends lost 7 bases and 4 bases respectively, with 14 bases between them. Germline CDR1 reads MDHEN; CDR2 reads SYDVKM. CDR3 size: 13 residues. CDR3 coding DNA: TGTGCCAGCACTCCCGGGGCAGGATACGAGCAGTACGTC. Protein product: CASTPGAGYEQYV.

This clonotype was picked up many times. This chain links TRBV20-1 with TRBJ2-7; tentative D call: TRBD2 (6 bases). The CDR3 spans 11 residues. Germline V gene lookup returns CDR1 DFQATT and CDR2 SNEGSKA (reference sequence). With 6 bases removed from V and 4 bases from J, the gap between germline ends came to 10 bases. CDR3 protein: CSALRGYEQYF. The DNA for the CDR3 is TGCAGTGCCCTTCGGGGGTACGAGCAGTACTTC.

This clonotype was picked up many times. The rearrangement links TRBV20-1 to TRBJ1-1; D not certain. CDR3 length: 13 amino acids. Germline V gene sequence: CDR1 DFQATT, CDR2 SNEGSKA (reference sequence). V was cut by 3 bases and J by 0 bases, with 8 bases left in between. The CDR3 reads CSASAPLNTEAFF. For the CDR3, the DNA is TGCAGTGCTAGCGCCCCACTGAACACTGAAGCTTTCTTT.

This clonotype occurred many times. The V gene is TRBV6-2 or TRBV6-3, the J gene TRBJ2-7; D tentatively reads TRBD1 or TRBD2 (5 bases each). Per the germline V gene, CDR1 is MNHEY and CDR2 is SVGEGT. Trimming pared 6 bases from V and 0 bases from J, leaving 9 bases between. The CDR3 spans 13 residues. The CDR3 region has the DNA TGTGCCAGCAGGGGACCGAGCTCCTACGAGCAGTACTTC. Protein sequence: CASRGPSSYEQYF.